The T cell receptor (beta chain) described here comes from a study of blood T cell repertoires in COVID-19. Some clones are missing from TCRdb's copy, which holds only in-frame ones; the method was immunoSEQ multiplex PCR. The repertoire holds 85,000 to 130,000 clones, with 65% to 90% as singletons. In germline, CDR1 is SGDLS, CDR2 YYNGEE. This CDR3 is 14 amino acids long. Trimming removed 1 base at V and 2 bases at J, with 8 bases between. The sequenced sample was PBMCs or T cells enriched from blood (not recorded which). This receptor was taken from a woman in her forties or fifties who had recovered from COVID-19. The rearrangement joins TRBV9 to TRBJ2-3; D is perhaps TRBD2 (5 bases). CDR3 sequence: CASSVRLNTDTQYF. DNA for the CDR3: TGTGCCAGCAGCGTACGACTAAACACAGATACGCAGTATTTT.